Listed here is a single T cell receptor (beta chain). This record comes from a study of OX40 agonist ivuxolimab in advanced cancers. Clones were read by immunoSEQ multiplex PCR, and TCRdb kept only the in-frame ones, dropping some. The table includes 20,000 to 30,000 clones, 83% detected once. Sequencing was performed on CD4+ or CD8+ T cells sorted from blood, taken in a trial of the OX40 agonist ivuxolimab. The clonotype comes from an adult with an advanced solid tumor such as melanoma, head and neck, liver or kidney cancer.

The CDR3 region is CASSESDRGTEAFF. The CDR3 DNA reads TGCGCCAGCAGTGAATCTGACAGGGGTACTGAAGCTTTCTTT. The chain uses TRBV10-1 and TRBJ1-1; 8 bases map to TRBD1. The V segment lost 3 bases and the J segment 5 bases; nucleotides outside the gene matches: 5. The V gene's germline CDR1 is WNHNN and CDR2 SYGVQD (reference sequence). The CDR3 covers 14 residues.